A selection of T cell receptor beta chains follows, all from one sample in a study of cytomegalovirus exposure and HLA in healthy donors. TCRdb's table, derived via immunoSEQ multiplex PCR, lists solely in-frame clones and lacks some. This table holds 150,000 to 200,000 clones, around 79% found once. Sample: PBMCs. These receptors came from a woman in her fifties or sixties in good health and CMV-seronegative. Each CDR3 is given with its conserved first and last residue. Each record gives: V gene, clone size, J gene, D gene, CDR3 DNA, CDR3 protein. D genes are given only for firm matches. Some rows have no size entry. The others give once, few or many, or a class for an expanded clone.

v_gene: TRBV7-9
abundance: -
j_gene: TRBJ1-1
d_gene: TRBD1
CDR3nt: TGTGCCAGCAGCCACGGACAGGGGTCCCACCAGAACACTGAAGCTTTCTTT
CDR3aa: CASSHGQGSHQNTEAFF

v_gene: TRBV2
abundance: -
j_gene: TRBJ2-7
d_gene: TRBD1
CDR3nt: TGTGCCAGCAGTTCGACAGGGGAGAACGAGCAGTACTTC
CDR3aa: CASSSTGENEQYF

v_gene: TRBV19
abundance: -
j_gene: TRBJ2-2
d_gene: TRBD1
CDR3nt: TGTGCCAGTAGTATTCTGCTGGCGGGGACAGGGGCGAACACCGGGGAGCTGTTTTTT
CDR3aa: CASSILLAGTGANTGELFF

v_gene: TRBV18
abundance: -
j_gene: TRBJ2-1
d_gene: -
CDR3nt: TGTGCCAGCTCACCAACGGGAAACCATGGAATTGAGCAGTTCTTC
CDR3aa: CASSPTGNHGIEQFF

v_gene: TRBV28
abundance: -
j_gene: TRBJ2-7
d_gene: TRBD1
CDR3nt: TGTGCCAGCAGTTTCGGGACAGGGGGTGTACCCTACGAGCAGTACTTC
CDR3aa: CASSFGTGGVPYEQYF

v_gene: TRBV7-9
abundance: -
j_gene: TRBJ2-1
d_gene: TRBD2
CDR3nt: TGTGCCAGCAGTTCGCCTACCGGGACTAGCGTTGAAAGAGGGCAGTTCTTC
CDR3aa: CASSSPTGTSVERGQFF

v_gene: TRBV13
abundance: once
j_gene: TRBJ1-6
d_gene: -
CDR3nt: TGTGCCAGCAGCTTGAGAACAGAGTATTCACCCCTCCACTTT
CDR3aa: CASSLRTEYSPLHF

v_gene: TRBV28
abundance: -
j_gene: TRBJ1-2
d_gene: TRBD1
CDR3nt: TGTGCCAGCAGCCCTTCGGGGACAGGGGGCATCTATGGCTACACCTTC
CDR3aa: CASSPSGTGGIYGYTF

v_gene: TRBV4-2
abundance: -
j_gene: TRBJ2-6
d_gene: TRBD2
CDR3nt: TGTGCCAGCAGTATTAGACTAGCGGTCTCTGGGGCCAACGTCCTGACTTTC
CDR3aa: CASSIRLAVSGANVLTF

v_gene: TRBV25-1
abundance: -
j_gene: TRBJ1-2
d_gene: -
CDR3nt: TGTGCCAGCAGTGAATGGGGCCAGAACTATGGCTACACCTTC
CDR3aa: CASSEWGQNYGYTF

v_gene: TRBV6-5
abundance: -
j_gene: TRBJ1-5
d_gene: TRBD1
CDR3nt: TGTGCCAGCAGGCCACAGGGACAGGACAATCAGCCCCAGCATTTT
CDR3aa: CASRPQGQDNQPQHF

v_gene: TRBV6-5
abundance: few
j_gene: TRBJ1-6
d_gene: -
CDR3nt: TGTGCCAGCAGACGGAGCTCCTATAATTCACCCCTCCACTTT
CDR3aa: CASRRSSYNSPLHF

v_gene: TRBV2
abundance: -
j_gene: TRBJ2-3
d_gene: -
CDR3nt: TGTGCCAGCAGTGCGACAGATACGCAGTATTTT
CDR3aa: CASSATDTQYF

v_gene: TRBV2
abundance: -
j_gene: TRBJ2-5
d_gene: -
CDR3nt: TGTGCCAGCAGTCCCGGGAACCAGGAGACCCAGTACTTC
CDR3aa: CASSPGNQETQYF

v_gene: TRBV7-3
abundance: -
j_gene: TRBJ1-1
d_gene: -
CDR3nt: TGTGCCAGCAGCTTAGTTCTAACAGAAACCCTGAACACTGAAGCTTTCTTT
CDR3aa: CASSLVLTETLNTEAFF

v_gene: TRBV6-5
abundance: few
j_gene: TRBJ2-3
d_gene: -
CDR3nt: TGTGCCAGCAGAGGACTGTCATTAGATACGCAGTATTTT
CDR3aa: CASRGLSLDTQYF

v_gene: TRBV11-2
abundance: -
j_gene: TRBJ2-2
d_gene: TRBD2
CDR3nt: TGTGCCAGCAGCTCCCGCGGGCGGGGGGGATTCGGGGAGCTGTTTTTT
CDR3aa: CASSSRGRGGFGELFF

v_gene: TRBV14
abundance: -
j_gene: TRBJ1-1
d_gene: -
CDR3nt: TGTGCCAGCAGCCAAGCTCCTAGTAACACTGAAGCTTTCTTT
CDR3aa: CASSQAPSNTEAFF

v_gene: TRBV28
abundance: -
j_gene: TRBJ2-1
d_gene: TRBD2
CDR3nt: TGTGCCAGCAGCCGGACTAGCGGGAGGGGGTACAATGAGCAGTTCTTC
CDR3aa: CASSRTSGRGYNEQFF

v_gene: TRBV7-2
abundance: -
j_gene: TRBJ2-4
d_gene: -
CDR3nt: TGTGCCAGCAGCCCGAGGGGGGGGGTCAACATTCAGTACTTC
CDR3aa: CASSPRGGVNIQYF

v_gene: TRBV25-1
abundance: -
j_gene: TRBJ1-2
d_gene: TRBD1
CDR3nt: TGTGCCAGCAGCCCCCAGGGACAGGGGGCGATCGGCTACACCTTC
CDR3aa: CASSPQGQGAIGYTF

v_gene: TRBV6-1
abundance: -
j_gene: TRBJ2-2
d_gene: -
CDR3nt: TGTGCCAGCAGTGGCCGCAGGGGCGCGAACACCGGGGAGCTGTTTTTT
CDR3aa: CASSGRRGANTGELFF

v_gene: TRBV10-3
abundance: -
j_gene: TRBJ2-1
d_gene: TRBD2
CDR3nt: TGTGCCATCAGTCAATATAGCGGGAGCTACAATGAGCAGTTCTTC
CDR3aa: CAISQYSGSYNEQFF

v_gene: TRBV7-2
abundance: -
j_gene: TRBJ1-3
d_gene: -
CDR3nt: TGTGCCAGCAGTGGGCACTCTGGAAACACCATATATTTT
CDR3aa: CASSGHSGNTIYF

v_gene: TRBV4-3
abundance: few
j_gene: TRBJ1-2
d_gene: TRBD1
CDR3nt: TGCGCCAGCAGCCAAGATTACGGGCAGGGGGCCCATGGCTACACCTTC
CDR3aa: CASSQDYGQGAHGYTF

v_gene: TRBV5-1
abundance: -
j_gene: TRBJ1-1
d_gene: -
CDR3nt: TGCGCCAGCAGCCCGCAGGGGAACACTGAAGCTTTCTTT
CDR3aa: CASSPQGNTEAFF

v_gene: TRBV14
abundance: -
j_gene: TRBJ2-5
d_gene: TRBD2
CDR3nt: TGTGCCAGCAGCCTTCGACTAGCGGGTCCTGCGGGGGAGACCCAGTACTTC
CDR3aa: CASSLRLAGPAGETQYF

v_gene: TRBV5-1
abundance: -
j_gene: TRBJ2-5
d_gene: TRBD1
CDR3nt: TGCGCCAGCAGCTTGGGGACAGGGGGAAAAGAGACCCAGTACTTC
CDR3aa: CASSLGTGGKETQYF

v_gene: TRBV28
abundance: -
j_gene: TRBJ1-2
d_gene: TRBD1
CDR3nt: TGTGCCAGCAGTGAACTCAGGGGGCGAGGCTACACCTTC
CDR3aa: CASSELRGRGYTF

v_gene: TRBV6-5
abundance: few
j_gene: TRBJ1-5
d_gene: -
CDR3nt: TGTGCCAGCAGTCGTGACAGAACAAATCAGCCCCAGCATTTT
CDR3aa: CASSRDRTNQPQHF

v_gene: TRBV6-6
abundance: -
j_gene: TRBJ2-1
d_gene: -
CDR3nt: TGTGCCAGCAGTGCCCTAGATCGAAGCTCCTACAATGAGCAGTTCTTC
CDR3aa: CASSALDRSSYNEQFF

v_gene: TRBV15
abundance: -
j_gene: TRBJ1-2
d_gene: -
CDR3nt: TGTGCCACCAGCCCCCGGGGGGAATCGGGAGGCTACACCTTC
CDR3aa: CATSPRGESGGYTF

v_gene: TRBV2
abundance: -
j_gene: TRBJ1-6
d_gene: -
CDR3nt: TGTGCCAGCAGCCCCGACAGGCAAGGGTATTCACCCCTCCACTTT
CDR3aa: CASSPDRQGYSPLHF

v_gene: TRBV18
abundance: -
j_gene: TRBJ2-1
d_gene: -
CDR3nt: TGTGCCAGCTCACCACCAGAGGATGGCGTGGGTGAGCAGTTCTTC
CDR3aa: CASSPPEDGVGEQFF

v_gene: TRBV11-2
abundance: -
j_gene: TRBJ2-7
d_gene: TRBD2
CDR3nt: TGTGCCAGCAGCTCCACCTCCGGGACTAGGTACTACGAGCAGTACTTC
CDR3aa: CASSSTSGTRYYEQYF

v_gene: TRBV7-2
abundance: -
j_gene: TRBJ1-6
d_gene: TRBD1
CDR3nt: TGTGCCAGCAGCTTAGCCCATGACAGGGGCGTCTCACCCCTCCACTTT
CDR3aa: CASSLAHDRGVSPLHF

v_gene: TRBV19
abundance: -
j_gene: TRBJ2-1
d_gene: TRBD1
CDR3nt: TGTGCCAGTAGTAAGGGGACAGGGACCGATGAGCAGTTCTTC
CDR3aa: CASSKGTGTDEQFF